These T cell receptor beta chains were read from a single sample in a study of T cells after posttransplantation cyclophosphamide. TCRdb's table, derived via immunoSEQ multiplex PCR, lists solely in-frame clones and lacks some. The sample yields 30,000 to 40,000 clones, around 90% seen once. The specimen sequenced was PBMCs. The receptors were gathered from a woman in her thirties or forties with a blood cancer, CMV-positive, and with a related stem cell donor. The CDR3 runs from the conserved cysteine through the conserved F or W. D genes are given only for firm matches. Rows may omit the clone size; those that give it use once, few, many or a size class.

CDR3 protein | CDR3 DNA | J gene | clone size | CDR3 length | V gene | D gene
CASSGSKSSYGYTF | TGTGCCAGTAGTGGCTCGAAAAGTTCCTATGGCTACACCTTC | TRBJ1-2 | NA | 14 | TRBV19 | NA
CASSLSGTQPQHF | TGTGCCAGCAGTTTATCCGGTACGCAGCCCCAGCATTTT | TRBJ1-5 | NA | 13 | TRBV27 | NA
CASSYPDRPIDEQYF | TGTGCCAGCAGTTACCCCGACAGACCCATCGACGAGCAGTACTTC | TRBJ2-7 | few | 15 | TRBV6-6 | NA
CAISVLFVGTSGGKDEQYF | TGTGCCATCAGCGTCCTCTTCGTGGGGACTAGCGGGGGGAAGGACGAGCAGTACTTC | TRBJ2-7 | NA | 19 | TRBV10-3 | TRBD2
CASSATGLFTDTQYF | TGTGCCAGCAGCGCTACAGGGCTCTTCACAGATACGCAGTATTTT | TRBJ2-3 | once | 15 | TRBV7-2 | NA
CASSLSGTSGVVYEQYF | TGTGCCAGCAGCTTAAGTGGGACTAGCGGGGTGGTCTACGAGCAGTACTTC | TRBJ2-7 | NA | 17 | TRBV7-2 | TRBD2
CASSPGQGRLQSF | TGTGCCAGCAGCCCTGGACAGGGCCGTCTTCAGTCCTTC | TRBJ1-2 | NA | 13 | TRBV7-9 | TRBD1
CASAGRDEKLFF | TGTGCCAGCGCAGGGAGGGATGAAAAACTGTTTTTT | TRBJ1-4 | NA | 12 | TRBV28 | NA
CASSSRRGNTEAFF | TGTGCCAGCAGCTCGAGGCGGGGGAACACTGAAGCTTTCTTT | TRBJ1-1 | NA | 14 | TRBV5-8 | NA
CASGPLGSGASTDTQYF | TGTGCTAGTGGCCCATTGGGTAGCGGGGCTAGCACAGATACGCAGTATTTT | TRBJ2-3 | NA | 17 | TRBV12-5 | TRBD2
CASSLGAGGSLGYTF | TGTGCCAGCAGCTTAGGGGCAGGTGGATCGTTGGGCTACACCTTC | TRBJ1-2 | NA | 15 | TRBV11-2 | NA
CASRKEGGVEKLFF | TGTGCCAGCAGGAAGGAAGGGGGCGTTGAAAAACTGTTTTTT | TRBJ1-4 | NA | 14 | TRBV2 | TRBD1
CASKYVYMDLRYTF | TGTGCCAGCAAATATGTCTACATGGATTTGAGGTACACCTTC | TRBJ1-2 | NA | 14 | TRBV2 | NA
CASSTQGGQYYGYTF | TGTGCCAGCTCTACCCAGGGAGGACAATACTATGGCTACACCTTC | TRBJ1-2 | once | 15 | TRBV28 | NA
CASSPRDSNSPLHF | TGTGCCAGCAGCCCGCGGGACTCAAATTCACCCCTCCACTTT | TRBJ1-6 | NA | 14 | TRBV11-2 | NA
CASSYFGISGANVLTF | TGTGCCAGCAGTTACTTCGGGATCTCTGGGGCCAACGTCCTGACTTTC | TRBJ2-6 | NA | 16 | TRBV6-6 | NA
CASSPVIGQETQYF | TGCGCCAGCAGCCCCGTTATCGGGCAAGAGACCCAGTACTTC | TRBJ2-5 | once | 14 | TRBV4-1 | NA
CASSSSGPEPQHF | TGTGCCAGCAGCTCCTCAGGCCCTGAGCCCCAGCATTTT | TRBJ1-5 | NA | 13 | TRBV7-2 | NA
CASSGTGKNTEAFF | TGCGCCAGCAGCGGTACAGGGAAGAACACTGAAGCTTTCTTT | TRBJ1-1 | NA | 14 | TRBV5-1 | NA
CASSPLEGLRHEQYF | TGTGCCAGTAGTCCTTTAGAGGGATTACGACACGAGCAGTACTTC | TRBJ2-7 | NA | 15 | TRBV19 | NA